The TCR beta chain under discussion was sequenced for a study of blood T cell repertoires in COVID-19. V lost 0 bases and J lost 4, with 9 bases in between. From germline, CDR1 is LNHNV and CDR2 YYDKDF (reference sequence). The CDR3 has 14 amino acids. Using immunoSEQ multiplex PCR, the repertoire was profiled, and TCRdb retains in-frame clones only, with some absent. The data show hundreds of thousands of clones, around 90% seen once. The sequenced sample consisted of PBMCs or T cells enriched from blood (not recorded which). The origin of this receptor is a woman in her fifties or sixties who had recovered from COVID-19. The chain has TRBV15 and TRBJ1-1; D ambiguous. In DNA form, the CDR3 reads TGTGCCACCAGCAGAGATCGGGGATTCACTGAAGCTTTCTTT. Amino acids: CATSRDRGFTEAFF.